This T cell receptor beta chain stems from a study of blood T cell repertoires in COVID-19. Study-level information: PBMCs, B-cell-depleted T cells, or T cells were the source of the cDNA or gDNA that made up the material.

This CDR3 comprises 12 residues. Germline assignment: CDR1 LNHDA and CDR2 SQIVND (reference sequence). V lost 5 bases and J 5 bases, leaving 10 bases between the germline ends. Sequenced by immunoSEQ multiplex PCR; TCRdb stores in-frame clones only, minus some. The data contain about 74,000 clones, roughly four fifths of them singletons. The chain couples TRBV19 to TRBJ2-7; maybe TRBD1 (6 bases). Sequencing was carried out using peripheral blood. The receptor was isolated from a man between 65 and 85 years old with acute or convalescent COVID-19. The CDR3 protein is CASSSGAHEQYF. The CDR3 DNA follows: TGTGCCAGTAGTTCAGGGGCTCACGAGCAGTACTTC.